The present TCR beta chain was sequenced within a study of Graves' ophthalmopathy and Graves' hyperthyroidism. Study results and caveats: Detection in blood was also observed for most expanded thyroid clonotypes above 0.001 frequency.

The germline CDR1 and CDR2 sequences are SGHTA and FQGTGA. V shed 0 bases and J shed 3 bases, with 8 bases lying between them. The CDR3 is made up of 14 amino acids. Investigators amplified TCR beta CDR3 regions from RNA transcripts. The authors performed first-round RT-PCR with HTBI primers and then a second-round multiplex PCR. TCRdb passed the multiplex PCR reads through MiXCR, listing each CDR3 protein once. The data contain approximately 500,000 distinct CDR3 sequences, roughly an eighth of them singletons. For this clonotype: Its antigen is not known.

In donors with ophthalmopathy, activity was moderate-to-severe, with CAS ≥3, NOSPECS ≥4 and duration under 3 months. The study excluded patients with other autoimmune diseases, uncontrolled infections, pregnancy or lactation. PBMCs came from about 10 ml of fresh peripheral blood. The TCR was taken from a woman aged 25-40 years with Graves' ophthalmopathy. V usage is TRBV7-3 and J usage is TRBJ2-5; D uncertain. The material sequenced was blood. DNA of the CDR3: TGTGCCAGCAGCTTAACGGGCGGCAAAGAGACCCAGTACTTC. Translated, it gives CASSLTGGKETQYF.